The rows below give T cell receptor beta chains drawn from one sample of a study of T cell changes during pregnancy in multiple sclerosis. Produced via immunoSEQ multiplex PCR; TCRdb's table is partial and in-frame only. The sample shows under 130,000 clones, around nine tenths of them seen only once. The sequencing here drew on peripheral blood, taken after pregnancy. Every receptor here comes from a female donor with multiple sclerosis, enrolled in a pregnancy study. Both conserved end residues are part of each CDR3. A D gene is named only where the DNA matches it firmly. Clone size appears in some rows only: once, few, many, or a class for an expanded clone.

TRBD2 . TRBJ2-3 TRBV28 CASSLELASTDTQYF TGTGCCAGCAGTTTAGAACTAGCGAGCACAGATACGCAGTATTTT
TRBD2 . TRBJ2-2 TRBV15 CATSRGRLAGGRDTGELFF TGTGCCACCAGCAGGGGCAGACTAGCGGGGGGGCGAGACACCGGGGAGCTGTTTTTT
. . TRBJ1-3 TRBV28 CASSYDSFPGNTIYF TGTGCCAGCAGTTACGACAGCTTCCCTGGAAACACCATATATTTT
. . TRBJ2-3 TRBV7-6 CASSSAGMGILTDTQYF TGTGCCAGCAGCTCCGCCGGGATGGGGATACTCACAGATACGCAGTATTTT
. . TRBJ2-2 TRBV5-1 CASSFGDTGELFF TGCGCCAGCAGCTTTGGAGACACCGGGGAGCTGTTTTTT
TRBD1 . TRBJ1-1 TRBV5-4 CASSFGQGRTEAFF TGTGCCAGCAGCTTTGGACAGGGCAGGACTGAAGCTTTCTTT
TRBD1 once TRBJ2-5 TRBV7-3 CASSLTGTGVTQYF TGTGCCAGCAGCTTGACCGGGACAGGGGTGACCCAGTACTTC
. . TRBJ2-3 TRBV5-1 CASSLAGGRSTDTQYF TGCGCCAGCAGCTTGGCGGGGGGCCGGAGCACAGATACGCAGTATTTT
. . TRBJ2-2 TRBV18 CASSPLATGELFF TGTGCCAGCTCACCACTAGCAACGGGGGAGCTGTTTTTT
. . TRBJ2-4 TRBV6-5 CASSKRAMGDIQYF TGTGCCAGCAGTAAGCGGGCCATGGGGGACATTCAGTACTTC
. . TRBJ2-1 TRBV9 CASSVAGGNEQFF TGTGCCAGCAGCGTAGCTGGGGGGAATGAGCAGTTCTTC
. . TRBJ2-7 TRBV21-1 CASSKRYEQYF TGTGCCAGCAGCAAGAGGTACGAGCAGTACTTC
. . TRBJ2-1 TRBV5-1 CASSDGQFMVNEQFF TGCGCCAGCAGCGACGGACAGTTTATGGTCAATGAGCAGTTCTTC
TRBD1 . TRBJ1-5 TRBV5-1 CASSLQTGDQPQHF TGCGCCAGCAGCTTGCAAACAGGGGATCAGCCCCAGCATTTT
. . TRBJ1-1 TRBV5-8 CASSSTVNTEAFF TGTGCCAGCAGCTCCACAGTGAACACTGAAGCTTTCTTT
. . TRBJ1-2 TRBV30 CAWSSGRAAYGYTF TGTGCCTGGAGTTCGGGGAGGGCAGCCTATGGCTACACCTTC
TRBD2 . TRBJ2-1 TRBV9 CALSGGKTYNEQFF TGTGCCCTCTCGGGGGGAAAAACCTACAATGAGCAGTTCTTC
TRBD1 . TRBJ2-7 TRBV30 CAWSERQGEGSYEQYF TGTGCCTGGAGCGAAAGACAGGGCGAGGGGTCCTACGAGCAGTACTTC
TRBD2 once TRBJ2-3 TRBV7-3 CASSLGLAGVTDTQYF TGTGCCAGCAGCTTGGGACTAGCGGGAGTCACAGATACGCAGTATTTT
TRBD2 . TRBJ2-7 TRBV4-3 CASSQGFRGGIPYEQYF TGCGCCAGCAGCCAGGGGTTCCGGGGGGGAATCCCCTACGAGCAGTACTTC
. . TRBJ1-1 TRBV9 CASSGGPGAGTEAFF TGTGCCAGCAGCGGAGGACCCGGCGCGGGGACTGAAGCTTTCTTT
. . TRBJ2-2 TRBV6-6 CAGSLGGNTGELFF TGTGCCGGCTCATTAGGGGGAAACACCGGGGAGCTGTTTTTT
TRBD2 . TRBJ2-5 TRBV5-8 CASSSTVTSGVIRAQYF TGTGCCAGCAGTTCAACCGTGACTAGCGGGGTTATACGAGCCCAGTACTTC